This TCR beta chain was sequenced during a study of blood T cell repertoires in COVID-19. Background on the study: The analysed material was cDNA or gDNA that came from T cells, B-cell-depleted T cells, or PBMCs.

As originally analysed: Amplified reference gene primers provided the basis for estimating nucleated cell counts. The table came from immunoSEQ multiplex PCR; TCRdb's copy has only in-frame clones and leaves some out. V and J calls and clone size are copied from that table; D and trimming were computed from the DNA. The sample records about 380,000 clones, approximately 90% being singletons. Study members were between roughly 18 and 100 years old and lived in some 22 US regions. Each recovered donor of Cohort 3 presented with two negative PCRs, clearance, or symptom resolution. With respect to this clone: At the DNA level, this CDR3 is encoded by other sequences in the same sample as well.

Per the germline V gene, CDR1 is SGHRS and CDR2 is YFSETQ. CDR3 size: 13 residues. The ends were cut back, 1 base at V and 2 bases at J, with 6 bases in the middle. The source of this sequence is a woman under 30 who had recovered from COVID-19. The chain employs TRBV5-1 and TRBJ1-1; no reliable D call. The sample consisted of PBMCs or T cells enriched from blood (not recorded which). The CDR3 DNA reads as TGCGCCAGCAGCTTGACAGCTAACACTGAAGCTTTCTTT. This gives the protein CASSLTANTEAFF. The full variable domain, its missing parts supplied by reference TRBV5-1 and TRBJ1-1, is KAGVTQTPRYLIKTRGQQVTLSCSPISGHRSVSWYQQTPGQGLQFLFEYFSETQRNKGNFPGRFSGRQFSNSRSEMNVSTLELGDSALYLCASSLTANTEAFFGQGTRLTVV.